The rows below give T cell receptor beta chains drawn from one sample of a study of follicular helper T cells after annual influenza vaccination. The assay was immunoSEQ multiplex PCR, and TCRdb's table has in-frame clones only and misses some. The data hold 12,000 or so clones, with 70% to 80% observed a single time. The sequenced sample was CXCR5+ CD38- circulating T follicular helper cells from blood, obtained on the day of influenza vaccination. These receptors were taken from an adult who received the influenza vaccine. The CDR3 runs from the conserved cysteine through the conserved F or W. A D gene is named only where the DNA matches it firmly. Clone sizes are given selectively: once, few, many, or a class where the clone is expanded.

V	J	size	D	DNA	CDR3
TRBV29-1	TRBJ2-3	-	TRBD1	TGCAGCGTTTCGGACAGGGGCGGCACAGATACGCAGTATTTT	CSVSDRGGTDTQYF
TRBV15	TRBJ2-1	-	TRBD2	TGTGCCACCAGCAGAGATCGGGGGGGTTTTAGCGGAGATTCCCAGTTCTTC	CATSRDRGGFSGDSQFF
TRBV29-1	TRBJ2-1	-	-	TGCAGCGTTGGATTGGTTCGATATGAGCAGTTCTTC	CSVGLVRYEQFF
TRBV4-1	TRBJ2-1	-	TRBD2	TGCGCCAGCAGCCGCCCGGGACTAGTAGGCAATGAGCAGTTCTTC	CASSRPGLVGNEQFF
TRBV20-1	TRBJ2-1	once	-	TGCAGTGCTTCCAACAATGAGCAGTTCTTC	CSASNNEQFF
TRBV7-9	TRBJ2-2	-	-	TGTGCCAGCAGCTTATACAGGGAATCAGGGGAGCTGTTTTTT	CASSLYRESGELFF
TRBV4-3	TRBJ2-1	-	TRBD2	TGCGCCAGCAGCCATTATAGCGGGGGGGGTAGCTCCTACAATGAGCAGTTCTTC	CASSHYSGGGSSYNEQFF
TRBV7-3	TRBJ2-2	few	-	TGTGCCAGCAGCCCCCGCTTAGGGGGGGGGCCAGATGCCGGGGAGCTGTTTTTT	CASSPRLGGGPDAGELFF
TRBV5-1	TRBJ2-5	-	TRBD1	TGCGCCAGCAGCCCCGGACAGGGTTCGAGGGAGACCCAGTACTTC	CASSPGQGSRETQYF
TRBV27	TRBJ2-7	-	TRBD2	TGTGCCAGCAGTTTATTCGGCGGGGGGGGGTACGAGCAGTACTTC	CASSLFGGGGYEQYF
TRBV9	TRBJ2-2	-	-	TGTGCCAGCAGCGTCGGCGGAGGAGATACCGGGGAGCTGTTTTTT	CASSVGGGDTGELFF
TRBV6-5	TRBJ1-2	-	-	TGTGCCAGCAGTGTCGGGGACGGCGGCCTGTATGGCTACACCTTC	CASSVGDGGLYGYTF
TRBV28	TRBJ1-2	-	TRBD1	TGTGCCAGCAGACCTGGACAGGGGGCACGGGGCTACACCTTC	CASRPGQGARGYTF
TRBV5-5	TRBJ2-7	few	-	TGTGCCAGCAGCTTGGCCCAGGGAACCTCCTACGAGCAGTACTTC	CASSLAQGTSYEQYF
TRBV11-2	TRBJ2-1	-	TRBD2	TGTGCCAGCAGCTTATCCACAGCGGGGGGGCGAACAAGGCCGTTCTTC	CASSLSTAGGRTRPFF
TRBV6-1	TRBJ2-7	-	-	TGTGCCAGCAGTGAAGGGTCTCCCTACGAGCAGTACTTC	CASSEGSPYEQYF
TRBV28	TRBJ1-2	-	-	TGTGCCAGCAGTTTGGCTGGGGGGGGGAGCTACACCTTC	CASSLAGGGSYTF
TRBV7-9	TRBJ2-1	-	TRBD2	TGTGCCAGCAGCTTAGGAGGGACTAGCGGGGAGCAGTTCTTC	CASSLGGTSGEQFF
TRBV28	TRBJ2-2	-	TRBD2	TGTGCCAGCAGTTTTTCTTCCGGGACTAGCGGGGCGAACACCGGGGAGCTGTTTTTT	CASSFSSGTSGANTGELFF
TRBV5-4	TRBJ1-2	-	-	TGTGCCAGCAGCTTCTGGGAGGGTGAGGATGGCTACACCTTC	CASSFWEGEDGYTF
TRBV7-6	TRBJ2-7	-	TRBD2	TGTGCCAGCAGTGGGACTACCACTACCGAGCAGTACTTC	CASSGTTTTEQYF
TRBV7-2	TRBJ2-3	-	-	TGTGCCAGCAGCTCGATTGGGGATACGCAGTATTTT	CASSSIGDTQYF
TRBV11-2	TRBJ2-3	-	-	TGTGCCAGCAGCCCAGCGGTTACTAGCACAGATACGCAGTATTTT	CASSPAVTSTDTQYF
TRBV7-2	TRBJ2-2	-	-	TGTGCCAGCAGCCGCCCGCCGAACACCGGGGAGCTGTTTTTT	CASSRPPNTGELFF
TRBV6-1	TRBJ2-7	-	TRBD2	TGTGCCAGCAGTGAAATTGCGGGGGGCCTTTCGGAGCAGTACTTC	CASSEIAGGLSEQYF
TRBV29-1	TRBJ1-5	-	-	TGCAGCGTTGGCTCTCAGCCCCAGCATTTT	CSVGSQPQHF
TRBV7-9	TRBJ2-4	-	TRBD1	TGTGCCAGCAGCAAAGAACAGGGGGCGAGGTACTTC	CASSKEQGARYF
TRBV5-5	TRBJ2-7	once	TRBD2	TGTGCCAGCAGCTTGGGGCGGGCGGGGGCCTACGAGCAGTACTTC	CASSLGRAGAYEQYF
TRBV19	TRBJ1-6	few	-	TGTGCCAGTAGTATCAGCCAGGGTCGAAATTCACCCCTCCACTTT	CASSISQGRNSPLHF
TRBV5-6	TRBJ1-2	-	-	TGTGCCAGCAGCTCGGGGGTTGGCTACACCTTC	CASSSGVGYTF
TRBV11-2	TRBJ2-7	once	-	TGTGCCAGCAGCTTGGGCCCGGTTCCCTACGAGCAGTACTTC	CASSLGPVPYEQYF
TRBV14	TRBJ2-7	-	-	TGTGCCAGCAGTCCTTCGTGGGGCTACGAGCAGTACTTC	CASSPSWGYEQYF
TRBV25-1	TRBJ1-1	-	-	TGTGCCAGCAGTCAATCAGGGCACACTGAAGCTTTCTTT	CASSQSGHTEAFF
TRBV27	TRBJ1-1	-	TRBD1	TGTGCCAGCAGTCCTCAGACAGGGGTGAGCACTGAAGCTTTCTTT	CASSPQTGVSTEAFF
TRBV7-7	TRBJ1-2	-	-	TGTGCCAGCAGCTTAGTCCCCGGGCAGGGGACAGGCTACACCTTC	CASSLVPGQGTGYTF
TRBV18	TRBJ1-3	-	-	TGTGCCAGCTCACCACCACCGGGGACTGGAAACACCATATATTTT	CASSPPPGTGNTIYF
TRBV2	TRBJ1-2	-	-	TGTGCCAGCCTCAGGGATATTATTTATGGCTACACCTTC	CASLRDIIYGYTF
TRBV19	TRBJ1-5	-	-	TGTGCCAGTAGTATAGGAGGGGGGAATTATCAGCCCCAGCATTTT	CASSIGGGNYQPQHF
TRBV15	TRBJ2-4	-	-	TGTGCCACCAGCAGAGGCACGACCGGGGAAAACATTCAGTACTTC	CATSRGTTGENIQYF
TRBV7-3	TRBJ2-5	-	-	TGTGCCAGCAGCTATGGGCCCGGGGCTGGGGAGACCCAGTACTTC	CASSYGPGAGETQYF
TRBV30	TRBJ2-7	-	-	TGTGCCTGGAGCCCCGAGTCGGATAGGTACGAGCAGTACTTC	CAWSPESDRYEQYF
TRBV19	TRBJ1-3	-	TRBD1	TGTGCCAGTACCGGTCGACAGGGCCACTCTGGAAACACCATATATTTT	CASTGRQGHSGNTIYF
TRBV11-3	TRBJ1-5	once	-	TGTGCCAGCAGCTTAGGTCGGGGGCCCCACCAGCCCCAGCATTTT	CASSLGRGPHQPQHF
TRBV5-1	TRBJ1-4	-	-	TGCGCCAGCAGCTTGGCCGGGACAACTAATGAAAAACTGTTTTTT	CASSLAGTTNEKLFF
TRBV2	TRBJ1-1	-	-	TGTGCCAGCAGTGAAAGAGGGGTTAGCACTGAAGCTTTCTTT	CASSERGVSTEAFF
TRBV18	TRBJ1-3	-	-	TGTGCCAGCTCCTTTGGGGGACCTGGAAACACCATATATTTT	CASSFGGPGNTIYF
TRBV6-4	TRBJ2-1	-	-	TGTGCCAGCATCAGGAGGGGGGGCTCCTACAATGAGCAGTTCTTC	CASIRRGGSYNEQFF
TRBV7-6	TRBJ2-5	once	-	TGTGCCAGCAGCTTATGGACCCAAGAGACCCAGTACTTC	CASSLWTQETQYF
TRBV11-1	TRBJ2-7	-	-	TGTGCCAGCAGCAGCCGGGACAATCCCTACGAGCAGTACTTC	CASSSRDNPYEQYF